This section outlines one TCR beta chain sequence together with its context. The number of samples from each patient was between 1 and 8, taken pretreatment and on-treatment. The source of the sample is a study of PD-L1 blockade in urothelial cancer. With 5 bases clipped from V and 5 bases from J, the junction kept 15 bases outside the gene matches. The CDR3 contains 16 residues. Per germline, CDR1 SGHVS and CDR2 FQNEAQ. Generated by immunoSEQ multiplex PCR, the TCRdb table keeps only in-frame clones and is missing some. The data contain 90,000 to 120,000 clones, 91% of them singletons. This specimen consisted of PBMCs, obtained around atezolizumab (anti-PD-L1) treatment. The receptor was isolated from a woman of 80 years or more with urothelial cancer. V gene TRBV7-8 combines with J gene TRBJ2-7; the match to TRBD2 covers 7 bases. The CDR3, as DNA: TGTGCCAGCAGCCCCTACGGGGCGGGAGAAGCAAACGAGCAGTACTTC. The encoded protein is CASSPYGAGEANEQYF.